These T cell receptor beta chains were read from a single sample in a study of T cells in tumors after PD-1 blockade. Produced via immunoSEQ multiplex PCR; TCRdb's table is partial and in-frame only. The sample records roughly 4,400 clones, approximately 60% being singletons. Here the sequenced sample was tumor tissue, taken after anti-PD-1 treatment. The source of these receptors is a human donor with basal cell carcinoma. The CDR3 runs from the conserved cysteine through the conserved F or W. A D gene is named only where the DNA matches it firmly. The listing skips clone size in some rows; elsewhere it reads once, few, many or a size class.

CDR3aa: CAWSVRRRWGANVLTF
CDR3nt: TGTGCCTGGAGTGTACGGCGGCGGTGGGGGGCCAACGTCCTGACTTTC
abundance: -
v_gene: TRBV30
j_gene: TRBJ2-6
d_gene: -
len: 16

CDR3aa: CASSKGDRGPGEQYF
CDR3nt: TGTGCCAGCAGTAAGGGGGACAGGGGGCCTGGCGAGCAGTACTTC
abundance: few
v_gene: TRBV2
j_gene: TRBJ2-7
d_gene: TRBD1
len: 15

CDR3aa: CASSVERWSTADTQYF
CDR3nt: TGTGCCAGCAGCGTAGAAAGATGGAGTACGGCAGATACGCAGTATTTT
abundance: -
v_gene: TRBV9
j_gene: TRBJ2-3
d_gene: -
len: 16

CDR3aa: CASSLLRDPVNYGYTF
CDR3nt: TGTGCCAGCAGCTTGCTCCGGGACCCAGTTAACTATGGCTACACCTTC
abundance: -
v_gene: TRBV5-6
j_gene: TRBJ1-2
d_gene: -
len: 16

CDR3aa: CASSSGNTNAGNTIYF
CDR3nt: TGTGCCAGCAGTTCCGGGAACACCAACGCTGGAAACACCATATATTTT
abundance: once
v_gene: TRBV6-5
j_gene: TRBJ1-3
d_gene: -
len: 16

CDR3aa: CASSQTGPYEQYF
CDR3nt: TGTGCCAGCTCCCAGACAGGTCCCTACGAGCAGTACTTC
abundance: medium-sized
v_gene: TRBV18
j_gene: TRBJ2-7
d_gene: -
len: 13

CDR3aa: CASSITGELFF
CDR3nt: TGTGCCAGTAGTATCACCGGGGAGCTGTTTTTT
abundance: -
v_gene: TRBV19
j_gene: TRBJ2-2
d_gene: -
len: 11

CDR3aa: CASSQYTSGGVYQETQYF
CDR3nt: TGCGCCAGCAGCCAGTACACTAGCGGGGGGGTATACCAAGAGACCCAGTACTTC
abundance: few
v_gene: TRBV4-1
j_gene: TRBJ2-5
d_gene: TRBD2
len: 18

CDR3aa: CASSARGAGVGGELFF
CDR3nt: TGTGCCAGCAGCGCGCGAGGGGCGGGAGTTGGCGGGGAGCTGTTTTTT
abundance: few
v_gene: TRBV3-1/TRBV3-2
j_gene: TRBJ2-2
d_gene: TRBD2
len: 16

CDR3aa: CASSTGRDTGELFF
CDR3nt: TGTGCCAGCTCGACAGGGCGGGACACCGGGGAGCTGTTTTTT
abundance: -
v_gene: TRBV13
j_gene: TRBJ2-2
d_gene: TRBD1
len: 14

CDR3aa: CASSFLDRVTDTQYF
CDR3nt: TGTGCCAGCAGCTTCCTGGACAGGGTAACAGATACGCAGTATTTT
abundance: -
v_gene: TRBV5-4
j_gene: TRBJ2-3
d_gene: TRBD1
len: 15

CDR3aa: CASSLVPGEQETQYF
CDR3nt: TGTGCCAGCAGCTTAGTACCAGGGGAACAAGAGACCCAGTACTTC
abundance: -
v_gene: TRBV7-6
j_gene: TRBJ2-5
d_gene: -
len: 15

CDR3aa: CASSQGGSSGANVLTF
CDR3nt: TGTGCCAGCAGCCAGGGAGGGAGCTCTGGGGCCAACGTCCTGACTTTC
abundance: -
v_gene: TRBV6-4
j_gene: TRBJ2-6
d_gene: TRBD2
len: 16

CDR3aa: CASSELGQAKYQETQYF
CDR3nt: TGTGCCAGCAGTGAATTGGGACAGGCAAAGTACCAAGAGACCCAGTACTTC
abundance: -
v_gene: TRBV2
j_gene: TRBJ2-5
d_gene: TRBD1
len: 17

CDR3aa: CATRAGGTTYEQYF
CDR3nt: TGTGCCACCAGGGCAGGGGGAACAACCTACGAGCAGTACTTC
abundance: -
v_gene: TRBV10-3
j_gene: TRBJ2-7
d_gene: TRBD1
len: 14

CDR3aa: CATSRDFRGGGDTQYF
CDR3nt: TGTGCCACCAGCAGAGATTTCCGGGGGGGCGGGGATACGCAGTATTTT
abundance: -
v_gene: TRBV15
j_gene: TRBJ2-3
d_gene: TRBD2
len: 16